This TCR beta chain was obtained from a study of blood T cell repertoires in COVID-19. Study details: Samples taken during acute and convalescent COVID-19 were collected in the United States, Italy and Spain. In each case, the material was cDNA or gDNA derived from T cells, B-cell-depleted T cells, or PBMCs.

After removal of 9 bases from V and 1 base from J, the junction contained 2 bases not matched to a gene. The CDR3 sequence is 12 residues long. In germline, CDR1 is ENHRY, CDR2 SYGVKD. In the original analysis: Quantification of nucleated cells was approximated via reference gene primer amplification. Profiling relied on immunoSEQ multiplex PCR, and the TCRdb table lists in-frame clones only, not all of them. The V and J calls and the clone size are those of that table, but D and trimming were determined from the DNA. Here the sample spans about 59,000 clones, roughly 85% being singletons. This receptor was taken from a man in his sixties with acute or convalescent COVID-19. Sequences were obtained from peripheral blood. This chain connects TRBV10-3 to TRBJ1-1, with 7 bases lining up with TRBD1. CDR3 sequence reads: CAIQGGNTEAFF. The CDR3 region has the DNA TGTGCCATTCAGGGGGGGAACACTGAAGCTTTCTTT.